The 26 T cell receptor beta chains given below trace back to one sample, sequenced in a study of blood T cell repertoires in COVID-19. TCRdb's copy holds only in-frame clones and misses some; the assay was immunoSEQ multiplex PCR. The table lists approximately 150,000 clones, around 87% of them singletons. What was sequenced was peripheral blood. These receptors all come from a man aged 45-65 years who had recovered from COVID-19.

This chain joins TRBV6-5 and TRBJ2-5; TRBD1 matches at 9 bases. Germline CDR1 is MNHEY and CDR2 is SVGAGI. This CDR3 contains 14 residues. The V and J ends lost 2 bases and 3 bases, in that order; junction bases with no gene match: 1. The CDR3 DNA sequence: TGTGCCAGCAGTTACCGGGACAGGGAAGAGACCCAGTACTTC. Translated: CASSYRDREETQYF.

This sequence joins TRBV9 and TRBJ2-7, with 7 nucleotides matching TRBD1. Germline values: CDR1 SGDLS, CDR2 YYNGEE. Trimming cost V 3 bases and J 2 bases; bases outside gene matches: 5. This CDR3 has 14 residues. For the CDR3, the DNA is TGTGCCAGCAGCGCCGGACAGGCTACCTACGAGCAGTACTTC. Amino acid sequence: CASSAGQATYEQYF.

The V call is TRBV3-1 (or the pseudogene TRBV3-2), the J call TRBJ2-3, with 8 bases matching TRBD2. V was pared by 4 bases and J by 4 bases, with 7 bases of the junction left unmatched. The CDR3 has 15 residues. Germline loops: CDR1 LGHDT, CDR2 YNNKEL (reference sequence). CDR3 nucleotide sequence: TGTGCCAGCAGCCTCGGGACTAGTACCTCAGATACGCAGTATTTT. Translation gives CASSLGTSTSDTQYF.

The V gene is TRBV7-2, the J gene TRBJ2-3; 7 bases map to TRBD2. The CDR3 has 15 residues. J gave up 2 bases and V 2 bases, and 4 bases lay outside the gene matches. Germline CDR1 SGHTA, CDR2 FQGNSA. DNA of the CDR3: TGTGCCAGCAGCTTAAACGGGGGGATCACAGATACGCAGTATTTT. Protein product: CASSLNGGITDTQYF.

This clone was found a few times. The chain recombines TRBV5-4 with TRBJ1-2; TRBD1 matches at 8 bases. The CDR3 runs 15 residues. The junction had 6 bases not matched to a gene; V was cut back by 4 bases and J by 1 base. Germline-derived CDR1 and CDR2 are SGHNT and YYREEE (reference sequence). CDR3 protein: CASSPGQVVNYGYTF. As DNA, the CDR3 is TGTGCCAGCAGCCCGGGACAGGTGGTTAACTATGGCTACACCTTC.

The V call is TRBV11-2, the J call TRBJ2-3; TRBD2 matches 9 bases. Germline trimming cut 2 bases from V and 1 base from J; bases unmatched to any gene: 7. Germline-derived CDR1 and CDR2 are SGHAT and FQNNGV. The CDR3 is made up of 17 amino acids. The CDR3 coding sequence is TGTGCCAGCAGCTTACGCCCGCGGGGGGGAGGCACAGATACGCAGTATTTT. Its protein is CASSLRPRGGGTDTQYF. The full variable domain, rest sourced from reference TRBV11-2 and TRBJ2-3, is EAGVAQSPRYKIIEKRQSVAFWCNPISGHATLYWYQQILGQGPKLLIQFQNNGVVDDSQLPKDRFSAERLKGVDSTLKIQPAKLEDSAVYLCASSLRPRGGGTDTQYFGPGTRLTVL.

This clone was observed once. This sequence joins TRBV19 and TRBJ1-1; 9 bases map to TRBD1. The length of the CDR3 is 17 residues. Germline V gene data show CDR1 as LNHDA and CDR2 as SQIVND (reference sequence). The trim removed 4 bases at V and 4 bases at J, leaving 13 bases unmatched. CDR3 DNA sequence: TGTGCCAGTAGTACCGGGACAGGGCGTTTTATTGGCACTGAAGCTTTCTTT. This gives the protein CASSTGTGRFIGTEAFF. Full variable domain (outside the CDR3, taken from reference TRBV19 and TRBJ1-1): DGGITQSPKYLFRKEGQNVTLSCEQNLNHDAMYWYRQDPGQGLRLIYYSQIVNDFQKGDIAEGYSVSREKKESFPLTVTSAQKNPTAFYLCASSTGTGRFIGTEAFFGQGTRLTVV.

CDR3 protein: CAWNKTVTYNSPLHF. The DNA for the CDR3 is TGTGCCTGGAATAAGACAGTTACCTATAATTCACCCCTCCACTTT. The V and J genes are TRBV30 and TRBJ1-6; possibly TRBD1 for D (5 bases). V was trimmed by 4 bases and J by 2 bases, leaving 12 bases between them. The CDR3 is made up of 15 amino acids. CDR1 GTSNPN and CDR2 SVGIG come from the germline V gene (reference sequence).

The V call is TRBV5-4, the J call TRBJ1-6; 10 nucleotides line up with TRBD1. The J segment lost 8 bases and the V segment lost 1 base, leaving 9 bases of the junction unmatched. This CDR3 has 17 residues. Germline V CDR1 and CDR2: SGHNT, YYREEE (reference sequence). CDR3: CASSLMVGQGEYSPLHF. Here the CDR3 DNA reads TGTGCCAGCAGCTTGATGGTAGGACAGGGGGAGTATTCACCCCTCCACTTT.

This chain connects TRBV5-6 to TRBJ1-2, with D possibly being TRBD1 (6 bases). The CDR3 totals 16 residues. Trimming shortened V by 4 bases and J by 4 bases, and 20 bases separated the two germline ends. Germline V gene lookup returns CDR1 SGHDT and CDR2 YYEEEE. CDR3 sequence (DNA): TGTGCCAGCAGCAATACATTAGAGGACAGCTTCTATGGCTACACCTTC. The encoded protein is CASSNTLEDSFYGYTF. Drawing the rest from reference TRBV5-6 and TRBJ1-2, the complete variable domain is DAGVTQSPTHLIKTRGQQVTLRCSPKSGHDTVSWYQQALGQGPQFIFQYYEEEERQRGNFPDRFSGHQFPNYSSELNVNALLLGDSALYLCASSNTLEDSFYGYTFGSGTRLTVV.

The genes are TRBV7-3 and TRBJ1-6, with D unclear. The CDR3 extends over 14 amino acids. The V gene's germline CDR1 is SGHTA and CDR2 FQGTGA. V was shortened by 3 bases and J by 8 bases, with 11 bases between the two germline ends. Written as DNA, the CDR3 is TGTGCCAGCAGCTTCGGCAGGTCGGATTCACCCCTCCACTTT. Translation: CASSFGRSDSPLHF.

The table lists this clone with a few counts. This chain links TRBV6-2 or TRBV6-3 with TRBJ1-2; the D gene is possibly TRBD1 (5 bases). CDR3 size: 16 residues. Germline loops: CDR1 MNHEY, CDR2 SVGEGT. Trimming shortened V by 4 bases and J by 3 bases, and 18 bases separated the two germline ends. CDR3 sequence: CASSFRDRRAYYGYTF. The DNA for the CDR3 is TGTGCCAGCAGTTTCCGGGACCGGAGGGCTTACTATGGCTACACCTTC.

This clone showed up just a few times. The chain links TRBV7-2 to TRBJ2-5, with D possibly TRBD2 on 6 matching bases. The germline CDR1 and CDR2 sequences are SGHTA and FQGNSA. There are 14 residues in the CDR3. With 0 bases removed from V and 4 bases from J, the gap between germline ends came to 9 bases. CDR3 nucleotide sequence: TGTGCCAGCAGCTTAGCCGGAGGGGCAGAGACCCAGTACTTC. Translated, it gives CASSLAGGAETQYF.

V gene TRBV5-6 combines with J gene TRBJ1-6, with a possible D match to TRBD1 (6 bases). Trimming removed 1 base from V and 6 bases from J, with 11 bases in between. The CDR3 covers 15 residues. The germline gives CDR1 SGHDT, CDR2 YYEEEE. CDR3 sequence (DNA): TGTGCCAGCAGCTTGAGAGCGACAGGTAATTCACCCCTCCACTTT. Its protein is CASSLRATGNSPLHF.

The V call is TRBV27, the J call TRBJ1-3; a weak D match, TRBD1 (6 bases). This CDR3 region has 16 residues. The germline CDR1 and CDR2 sequences are MNHEY and SMNVEV (reference sequence). Trimming stripped 4 bases from V and 0 bases from J, with 13 bases between. The chain's CDR3 is CASSSRGADSGNTIYF. Written as DNA, the CDR3 is TGTGCCAGCAGTTCTCGGGGGGCGGACTCTGGAAACACCATATATTTT.

This clone appeared a single time. The genes are TRBV20-1 and TRBJ2-1, with D hard to call. The CDR3 runs to 11 residues. Germline V lookup: CDR1 DFQATT, CDR2 SNEGSKA (reference sequence). Trimming pared 6 bases from V and 6 bases from J, leaving 9 bases between. CDR3 protein: CSAEALNEQFF. The CDR3 DNA reads TGCAGTGCCGAGGCCCTCAATGAGCAGTTCTTC.

V and J are TRBV27 and TRBJ1-2; TRBD1 matches 9 bases. Unmatched junction bases numbered 12, after V lost 4 bases and J lost 6 bases. The CDR3 sequence is 16 residues long. Germline V gives CDR1 MNHEY, CDR2 SMNVEV (reference sequence). The CDR3 bases are TGTGCCAGCAGTTACGGGACAGGGTTTAAAGTTGATGGCTACACCTTC. Encoded protein: CASSYGTGFKVDGYTF.

The V and J genes are TRBV19 and TRBJ2-1, with D possibly matching TRBD1 (8 bases). The germline CDR1 and CDR2 sequences are LNHDA and SQIVND (reference sequence). This CDR3 is 15 amino acids long. V lost 5 bases and J 5 bases, leaving 16 bases between the germline ends. CDR3 amino acids: CASSLQGGNNNEQFF. In DNA, the CDR3 is TGTGCCAGTAGTTTACAGGGGGGGAATAACAATGAGCAGTTCTTC.

This clone was seen only once. This chain links TRBV19 with TRBJ1-3; 7 bases map to TRBD1. Losses at the gene ends were 3 bases for V and 1 base for J; bases not matched to a gene: 9. Germline V gene sequence: CDR1 LNHDA, CDR2 SQIVND (reference sequence). The CDR3 runs 17 residues. The CDR3 DNA follows: TGTGCCAGTAGTATCGGACAGGCGGGGAAGTCTGGAAACACCATATATTTT. This sequence encodes CASSIGQAGKSGNTIYF.

This clone was recorded a few times. This CDR3 reads CSVEDRVGPSRLFF. In DNA, the CDR3 is TGCAGCGTTGAAGATCGGGTTGGCCCCTCACGACTGTTTTTT. The rearrangement uses TRBV29-1 and TRBJ1-4; D remains ambiguous. Germline CDR1 reads SQVTM; CDR2 reads ANQGSEA. V dropped 0 bases and J dropped 13 bases, with 18 bases sitting between them. This CDR3 spans 14 amino acids.

V gene TRBV2 combines with J gene TRBJ1-1; 7 nucleotides match TRBD1. The CDR3 has 14 residues. The V gene's germline CDR1 is SNHLY and CDR2 FYNNEI. Trimming removed 6 bases from V and 5 bases from J; junction bases left unmatched: 9. The CDR3: CASRGDPGGTEAFF. The DNA for the CDR3 is TGTGCCAGCAGGGGGGACCCAGGGGGAACTGAAGCTTTCTTT. Variable domain in full (rest from reference TRBV2 and TRBJ1-1): EPEVTQTPSHQVTQMGQEVILRCVPISNHLYFYWYRQILGQKVEFLVSFYNNEISEKSEIFDDQFSVERPDGSNFTLKIRSTKLEDSAMYFCASRGDPGGTEAFFGQGTRLTVV.

This clone was detected once. The V gene is TRBV5-1, the J gene TRBJ2-3, with D unclear. The CDR3 runs 12 residues. V was shortened by 3 bases and J by 3 bases, with 5 bases between the two germline ends. The germline V gene has CDR1 SGHRS and CDR2 YFSETQ. The CDR3 loop is CASSSGTDTQYF. The CDR3 DNA reads TGCGCCAGCAGCTCCGGGACAGATACGCAGTATTTT.

V usage is TRBV7-6 and J usage is TRBJ2-7; 7 nucleotides agree with TRBD1. CDR3 length: 15 residues. The V gene's germline CDR1 is SGHVS and CDR2 FNYEAQ. With V trimmed by 1 base and J by 4 bases, 7 bases remained unmatched. This chain's CDR3 is CASSLGQGVGYEQYF. CDR3 nucleotide sequence: TGTGCCAGCAGCTTAGGGCAGGGGGTAGGATACGAGCAGTACTTC. Complete variable domain (other parts from reference TRBV7-6 and TRBJ2-7): GAGVSQSPRYKVTKRGQDVALRCDPISGHVSLYWYRQALGQGPEFLTYFNYEAQQDKSGLPNDRFSAERPEGSISTLTIQRTEQRDSAMYRCASSLGQGVGYEQYFGPGTRLTVT.

This sequence joins TRBV6-5 and TRBJ1-6; D gene uncertain. The CDR3 runs to 15 residues. CDR1 and CDR2 from the germline V gene are MNHEY and SVGAGI. The ends were cut back, 2 bases at V and 5 bases at J, with 10 bases in the middle. The CDR3 bases are TGTGCCAGCAGTTACACAACCTTCAATAATTCACCCCTCCACTTT. It translates to CASSYTTFNNSPLHF.

The gene calls are TRBV10-2 and TRBJ2-3; 10 bases fit TRBD2. Trimming cost V 6 bases and J 2 bases; bases outside gene matches: 8. Germline V gives CDR1 WSHSY, CDR2 SAAADI. This CDR3 is built from 16 residues. CDR3 nucleotide sequence: TGCGCCAGCAGACACGGGACTAGCGCAGACACAGATACGCAGTATTTT. The encoded protein is CASRHGTSADTDTQYF.

This sequence joins TRBV7-8 and TRBJ1-2; the match to TRBD1 covers 9 bases. CDR3 size: 15 residues. Germline assignment: CDR1 SGHVS and CDR2 FQNEAQ. V was clipped by 3 bases and J by 1 base; unmatched bases: 3. CDR3 loop: CASSFRDRDNYGYTF. CDR3 bases: TGTGCCAGCAGCTTTCGGGACAGGGATAACTATGGCTACACCTTC. Based on the CDR3 plus reference TRBV7-8 and TRBJ1-2, the full variable domain is GAGVSQSPRYKVAKRGQDVALRCDPISGHVSLFWYQQALGQGPEFLTYFQNEAQLDKSGLPSDRFFAERPEGSVSTLKIQRTQQEDSAVYLCASSFRDRDNYGYTFGSGTRLTVV.